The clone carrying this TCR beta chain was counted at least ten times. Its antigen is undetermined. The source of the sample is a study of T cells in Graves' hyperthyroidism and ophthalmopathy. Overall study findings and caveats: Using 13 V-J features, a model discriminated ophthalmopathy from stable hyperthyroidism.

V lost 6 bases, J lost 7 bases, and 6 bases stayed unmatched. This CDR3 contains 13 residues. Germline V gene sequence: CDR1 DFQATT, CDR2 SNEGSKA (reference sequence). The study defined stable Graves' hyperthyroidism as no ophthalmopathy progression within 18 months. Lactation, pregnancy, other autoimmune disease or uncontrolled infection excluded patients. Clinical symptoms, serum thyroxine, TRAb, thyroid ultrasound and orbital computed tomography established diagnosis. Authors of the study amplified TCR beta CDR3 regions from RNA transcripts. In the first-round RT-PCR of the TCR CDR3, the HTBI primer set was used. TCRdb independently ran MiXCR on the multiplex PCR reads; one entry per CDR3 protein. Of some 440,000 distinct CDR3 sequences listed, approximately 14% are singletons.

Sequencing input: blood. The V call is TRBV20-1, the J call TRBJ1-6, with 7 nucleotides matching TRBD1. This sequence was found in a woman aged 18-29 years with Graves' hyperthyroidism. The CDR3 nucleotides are TGCAGTGCCCAGGGGGTGCGGAATTCACCCCTCCACTTT. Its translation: CSAQGVRNSPLHF.